A single sample is the source of the 13 T cell receptor beta chains below, sequenced in a study of blood T cells in healthy people across ages. For the second PCR, which ran for 7 to 11 cycles, a sample-barcoded 5' primer and a J-beta primer mix were used. TCRdb used MiXCR to reprocess the 5' RACE reads, holding one entry per CDR3 protein. The sample consists of around 990,000 distinct CDR3 sequences, about 23% of them appearing once. The sample was also linked to a second study, of T cells of mothers and their children.

Input material: blood. The receptors shown here come from a girl aged 2 to 10 in good health.

This clonotype was picked up a small number of times. The CDR3 coding sequence is TGCAGCGTTGAAGACGGAACCGGGGAGCTGTTTTTT. Amino acid sequence: CSVEDGTGELFF. J is TRBJ2-2 and V is TRBV29-1, with D hard to call. CDR1 and CDR2 (germline): SQVTM, ANQGSEA. CDR3 size: 12 residues. The ends were cut back, 0 bases at V and 5 bases at J, with 4 bases in the middle.

The V gene is TRBV6-1, the J gene TRBJ2-3, with 7 bases lining up with TRBD1. Per germline, CDR1 MNHNS and CDR2 SASEGT. Trimming removed 3 bases from V and 0 bases from J; junction bases left unmatched: 24. The CDR3 covers 22 residues. CDR3 nucleotides: TGTGCCAGCAGTGAGGAGGAAAAGGACAGGTCGTGGTGGCAACCTAGCACAGATACGCAGTATTTT. This encodes CASSEEEKDRSWWQPSTDTQYF.

This clonotype was counted a few times. The V gene is TRBV29-1, the J gene TRBJ2-7; D possibly corresponds to TRBD2 (6 bases). Germline V gives CDR1 SQVTM, CDR2 ANQGSEA. The CDR3 length is 12 residues. Trimming pared 7 bases from V and 5 bases from J, leaving 15 bases between. CDR3 residues: CSAAGPGDEQYF. Here the CDR3 DNA reads TGCAGCGCCGCCGGCCCGGGGGACGAGCAGTACTTC.

The chain carries TRBV29-1 and TRBJ1-2; 8 positions match TRBD1. CDR1 is SQVTM, CDR2 ANQGSEA, per germline. The CDR3 covers 13 residues. J was trimmed by 4 bases and V by 6 bases; bases with no gene match: 7. CDR3 sequence: CSVNYRGFYGYTF. DNA of the CDR3: TGCAGCGTCAACTACAGGGGGTTCTATGGCTACACCTTC.

V and J are TRBV6-1 and TRBJ2-3; no clear D gene. The CDR3 sequence is 12 residues long. Germline CDR1 MNHNS, CDR2 SASEGT. Trimming left V 6 bases short and J 2 bases short, with 6 bases between. This chain's CDR3 is CASRAFTDTQYF. The CDR3 DNA reads TGTGCCAGCAGGGCCTTCACAGATACGCAGTATTTT.

A few counts support this clonotype. The chain carries TRBV14 and TRBJ2-1, with TRBD1 as a possible D gene (5 bases). Germline V gives CDR1 SGHDN, CDR2 FVKESK. The V gene lost 4 bases and the J gene lost 8 bases, with 18 bases spanning the gap. This CDR3 region has 15 residues. CDR3 DNA sequence: TGTGCCAGCAGCCCAGACAGACTTGGAGAGGATGAGCAGTTCTTC. Translation gives CASSPDRLGEDEQFF.

This clonotype was picked up a small number of times. The rearrangement links TRBV12-3 or TRBV12-4 to TRBJ1-1; 10 nucleotides match TRBD1. With 3 bases clipped from V and 5 bases from J, the junction kept 3 bases outside the gene matches. The CDR3 extends over 14 amino acids. DNA for the CDR3: TGTGCCAGCAGTTTCGGGACAGGGGCAACTGAAGCTTTCTTT. Protein sequence: CASSFGTGATEAFF.

This clonotype has a handful of counts. The J gene is TRBJ2-6, the V gene TRBV5-1, with a weak D call TRBD2 (5 bases). The CDR3 is made up of 18 amino acids. The germline CDR1 and CDR2 sequences are SGHRS and YFSETQ. V lost 4 bases to trimming and J lost 0 bases, with 17 bases between them. The CDR3 DNA is TGCGCCAGCAGCGGGAGTGAAATTAACCTCTCTGGGGCCAACGTCCTGACTTTC. Translating gives CASSGSEINLSGANVLTF. Full variable domain (outside the CDR3, taken from reference TRBV5-1 and TRBJ2-6): KAGVTQTPRYLIKTRGQQVTLSCSPISGHRSVSWYQQTPGQGLQFLFEYFSETQRNKGNFPGRFSGRQFSNSRSEMNVSTLELGDSALYLCASSGSEINLSGANVLTFGAGSRLTVL.

This clonotype was detected a few times. The V and J genes are TRBV4-1 and TRBJ1-3; D is unclear. V gave up 8 bases and J gave up 6 bases, with 11 bases separating them. This CDR3 has 12 amino acids. CDR1 and CDR2 (germline): MGHRA, YSYEKL. The CDR3 DNA sequence: TGCGCCAGCCGCTCTAATGCAAACACCATATATTTT. Translated, it gives CASRSNANTIYF.

This chain links TRBV4-1 with TRBJ1-6; D is possibly TRBD1 (5 bases). Germline-derived CDR1 and CDR2 are MGHRA and YSYEKL. This CDR3 has 18 amino acids. The ends were cut back, 4 bases at V and 7 bases at J, with 23 bases in the middle. The CDR3, as DNA: TGCGCCAGCAGCCGGACCTATCCCGGGCTGCAGGGAAATTCACCCCTCCACTTT. The encoded protein is CASSRTYPGLQGNSPLHF.

The V and J genes are TRBV7-9 and TRBJ2-5, with unresolved D. The CDR3 length is 15 residues. Trimming removed 1 base from V and 3 bases from J, with 12 bases in between. Germline V lookup: CDR1 SEHNR, CDR2 FQNEAQ (reference sequence). CDR3 in amino acids: CASSLETALEETQYF. DNA for the CDR3: TGTGCCAGCAGCTTAGAAACAGCACTTGAAGAGACCCAGTACTTC.

The chain couples TRBV29-1 to TRBJ2-6; D remains unclear. Trimming took off 7 bases at V and 0 bases at J, with 13 bases between the two ends. Looked up from germline, CDR1 is SQVTM and CDR2 is ANQGSEA. The CDR3 consists of 15 residues. CDR3 sequence reads: CSAYDRVSGANVLTF. CDR3 bases: TGCAGCGCTTATGATCGGGTCTCTGGGGCCAACGTCCTGACTTTC.

The chain links TRBV6-2 or TRBV6-3 to TRBJ1-2; 9 bases match TRBD1. Germline trimming cut 6 bases from V and 8 bases from J; bases unmatched to any gene: 10. Germline-derived CDR1 and CDR2 are MNHEY and SVGEGT. This CDR3 is 14 amino acids long. CDR3 nucleotide sequence: TGTGCCAGCAGACCAACCGGGACAGGGTTCGGCTACACCTTC. It specifies CASRPTGTGFGYTF.